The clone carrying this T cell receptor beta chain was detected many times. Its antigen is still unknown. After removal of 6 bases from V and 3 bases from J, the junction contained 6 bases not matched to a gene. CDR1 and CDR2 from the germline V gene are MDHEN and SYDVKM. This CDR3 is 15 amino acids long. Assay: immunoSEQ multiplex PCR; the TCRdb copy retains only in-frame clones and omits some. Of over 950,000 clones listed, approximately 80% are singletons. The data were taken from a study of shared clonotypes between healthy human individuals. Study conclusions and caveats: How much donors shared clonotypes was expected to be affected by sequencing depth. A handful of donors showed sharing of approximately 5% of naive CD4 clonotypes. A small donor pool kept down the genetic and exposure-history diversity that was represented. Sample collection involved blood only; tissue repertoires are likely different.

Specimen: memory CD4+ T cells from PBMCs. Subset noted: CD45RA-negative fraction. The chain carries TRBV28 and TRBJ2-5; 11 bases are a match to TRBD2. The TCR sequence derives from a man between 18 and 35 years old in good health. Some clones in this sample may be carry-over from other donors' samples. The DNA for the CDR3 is TGTGCCAGCAGCGCTAGCGGGAGGTGGGAAGAGACCCAGTACTTC. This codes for CASSASGRWEETQYF.